One and the same sample provided the 9 T cell receptor beta chains below, sequenced in a study of graft-versus-host responses after intestinal transplantation. These receptors have no known antigen. Clones were sequenced by immunoSEQ multiplex PCR, and TCRdb holds only the in-frame ones, with some missing. This table holds roughly 120,000 clones, approximately 90% found once. Sequencing was performed on unstimulated CD4+ T cells sorted from spleen or lymph node cells, taken before intestinal transplant. These receptors were collected from a human donor who received an intestinal transplant.

The rearrangement links TRBV18 to TRBJ2-7; TRBD1 matches 7 bases. CDR3 length: 13 amino acids. Germline V CDR1 and CDR2: KGHSH, LQKENI. J lost 5 bases, V lost 2 bases, and 3 bases had no gene match. The CDR3 reads CASSPWGTDEQYF. The CDR3 DNA reads TGTGCCAGCTCACCATGGGGGACAGACGAGCAGTACTTC.

This clone has only a few counts. The chain carries TRBV19 and TRBJ1-6; TRBD1 might be the D (5 bases). Trimming shortened V by 3 bases and J by 9 bases, and 12 bases separated the two germline ends. This CDR3 region has 14 residues. The V gene's germline CDR1 is LNHDA and CDR2 SQIVND (reference sequence). In DNA, the CDR3 is TGTGCCAGTAGTATCCAGGGATTGGGTTCACCCCTCCACTTT. It is translated as CASSIQGLGSPLHF.

As to this clone: The sample contains more than one DNA sequence encoding this CDR3. The V gene is TRBV18, the J gene TRBJ2-1; TRBD2 might be the D (5 bases). The CDR3 is 16 amino acids. Trimming shortened V by 3 bases and J by 1 base, and 13 bases separated the two germline ends. The germline gives CDR1 KGHSH, CDR2 LQKENI. The CDR3 DNA reads TGTGCCAGCTCACCGCAGACTAAGCGGTCCTACAATGAGCAGTTCTTC. As protein: CASSPQTKRSYNEQFF.

The chain recombines TRBV10-1 with TRBJ2-7; no clear D. Germline V gene sequence: CDR1 WNHNN, CDR2 SYGVQD (reference sequence). The V gene lost 3 bases and the J gene lost 3 bases, with 12 bases spanning the gap. This CDR3 contains 14 residues. DNA for the CDR3: TGCGCCAGCAGTGATAGCAATACTATCTACGAGCAGTACTTC. Its translation is CASSDSNTIYEQYF.

The chain is built from TRBV11-2 and TRBJ1-2; maybe TRBD1 (6 bases). The V end lost 4 bases, the J end lost 11 bases, and 17 bases lay between the germline ends. From germline, CDR1 is SGHAT and CDR2 FQNNGV. The CDR3 contains 13 residues. The CDR3 DNA follows: TGTGCCAGCAGCTCGGGACACCCAATGGGGTACACCTTC. This translates into CASSSGHPMGYTF.

V and J are TRBV5-6 and TRBJ1-1; possibly TRBD1 for D (5 bases). V gave up 1 base and J gave up 11 bases, with 12 bases separating them. CDR1 and CDR2 (germline): SGHDT, YYEEEE. This CDR3 is 12 amino acids long. CDR3 region: CASSLTDGGAFF. CDR3 DNA: TGTGCCAGCAGCTTGACAGACGGGGGGGCTTTCTTT.

This chain connects TRBV19 to TRBJ2-1, with 9 positions matching TRBD1. The CDR3 is 17 amino acids. The ends lost 3 bases at V and 9 bases at J; junction bases unmatched: 15. Germline CDR1 reads LNHDA; CDR2 reads SQIVND (reference sequence). CDR3 sequence: CASSMDRRQGECCEQFF. The CDR3 bases are TGTGCCAGTAGTATGGATAGGAGACAGGGGGAATGTTGTGAGCAGTTCTTC.

This sequence joins TRBV7-2 and TRBJ1-5; D gene uncertain. This CDR3 has 15 amino acids. V shed 2 bases and J shed 4 bases, with 12 bases lying between them. Germline V gene data show CDR1 as SGHTA and CDR2 as FQGNSA. The CDR3 reads CASSLPGDTNQPQHF. The CDR3 DNA sequence: TGTGCCAGCAGCTTACCCGGGGATACGAATCAGCCCCAGCATTTT.

As DNA, the CDR3 is TGTGCCGCCGCCGGGGCTGGGGCCAACGTCCTGACTTTC. This encodes CAAAGAGANVLTF. The genes are TRBV6-5 and TRBJ2-6; perhaps TRBD2 as D (5 bases). V dropped 11 bases and J dropped 2 bases, with 10 bases sitting between them. The CDR3 has 13 amino acids. The V gene's germline CDR1 is MNHEY and CDR2 SVGAGI.